Presented here are 18 T cell receptor beta chains from one specimen sequenced in a study of shared clonotypes between healthy human individuals. Assay: immunoSEQ multiplex PCR; the TCRdb copy retains only in-frame clones and omits some. The sample has some 800,000 clones; around 93% are singletons. Naive CD8 cells lacked CD45RO and underwent positive selection for CCR7, leaving out terminally differentiated effector memory CD45RA+ cells. What was sequenced was naive CD8+ T cells sorted from blood. The receptors here all came from a man between 25 and 39 years old in good health.

This chain joins TRBV9 and TRBJ2-3, with 7 nucleotides matching TRBD2. This CDR3 region has 16 residues. Per the germline V gene, CDR1 is SGDLS and CDR2 is YYNGEE. The V gene end was trimmed by 4 bases and the J gene end by 3 bases; junction bases not matched to a gene: 11. The DNA of the CDR3 is TGTGCCAGCAGCCCGAAGTGGGAGGGTGGGACAGATACGCAGTATTTT. Its protein product is CASSPKWEGGTDTQYF.

The genes are TRBV19 and TRBJ2-7; D perhaps matches TRBD2 (5 bases). Trimming left V 3 bases short and J 3 bases short, with 12 bases between. Germline lookup yields CDR1 LNHDA and CDR2 SQIVND (reference sequence). This CDR3 contains 14 residues. CDR3 residues: CASSIGGRNYEQYF. In nucleotides, the CDR3 is TGTGCCAGTAGTATTGGAGGACGGAACTACGAGCAGTACTTC.

The chain links TRBV29-1 to TRBJ2-1; 8 bases agree with TRBD2. The CDR3 is made up of 16 amino acids. V trimming: 1 base; J trimming: 2 bases; junction bases outside the gene matches: 7. The germline V gene has CDR1 SQVTM and CDR2 ANQGSEA. Here the CDR3 reads CSVEGPGTSAYNEQFF. CDR3 DNA: TGCAGCGTTGAAGGCCCCGGGACTAGTGCCTACAATGAGCAGTTCTTC.

The gene calls are TRBV5-1 and TRBJ2-1; possibly TRBD1 or TRBD2 for D (5 bases each). The V gene lost 4 bases and the J gene lost 10 bases, with 12 bases spanning the gap. In germline, CDR1 is SGHRS, CDR2 YFSETQ. The CDR3 spans 12 residues. The CDR3 loop reads CASSRSGTEQFF. The DNA of the CDR3 is TGCGCCAGCAGCCGTTCCGGGACCGAGCAGTTCTTC.

The rearrangement joins TRBV6-1 to TRBJ2-7; the D gene is possibly TRBD2 (5 bases). Germline loops: CDR1 MNHNS, CDR2 SASEGT. The CDR3 spans 14 residues. Trimming left V 4 bases short and J 2 bases short, with 12 bases between. In DNA form, the CDR3 reads TGTGCCAGCAGTGTTTTCGCGGGTACCTACGAGCAGTACTTC. It yields the protein CASSVFAGTYEQYF.

V gene TRBV27 combines with J gene TRBJ2-5; D might be TRBD1 (6 bases). The CDR3 spans 13 residues. Germline-derived CDR1 and CDR2 are MNHEY and SMNVEV (reference sequence). Trimming removed 5 bases at V and 5 bases at J, with 12 bases between. This chain's CDR3 is CASSPQGSETQYF. CDR3 in DNA: TGTGCCAGCAGTCCCCAGGGGAGTGAGACCCAGTACTTC.

This clone appeared a single time. The rearrangement joins TRBV7-9 to TRBJ2-2, with 14 bases matching TRBD2. This CDR3 is 19 amino acids long. J was trimmed by 5 bases and V by 1 base; bases with no gene match: 9. Germline V CDR1 and CDR2: SEHNR, FQNEAQ (reference sequence). The CDR3 spells CASSLVATSGRAVTGELFF. The CDR3 nucleotides are TGTGCCAGCAGCTTAGTGGCGACTAGCGGGAGGGCTGTGACCGGGGAGCTGTTTTTT.

This clone showed up just once. The chain carries TRBV7-9 and TRBJ1-2; tentative D call: TRBD1 (5 bases). The CDR3 is 13 residues long. Trimming left V 3 bases short and J 6 bases short, with 11 bases between. The germline CDR1 and CDR2 sequences are SEHNR and FQNEAQ (reference sequence). The CDR3, as DNA: TGTGCCAGCAGCTTGGGGGAGGAAAATGGCTACACCTTC. Translation gives CASSLGEENGYTF.

This chain links TRBV28 with TRBJ2-2; D is unresolved. Germline V gene sequence: CDR1 MDHEN, CDR2 SYDVKM. The CDR3 sequence is 13 residues long. The CDR3 spells CKHIGVNTGELFF. In DNA, the CDR3 is TGTAAACATATTGGGGTGAACACCGGGGAGCTGTTTTTT.

This chain joins TRBV5-4 and TRBJ1-1, with D tentatively TRBD1 (6 bases). The V and J ends lost 4 bases and 3 bases respectively, with 19 bases between them. There are 16 residues in the CDR3. Germline CDR1 reads SGHNT; CDR2 reads YYREEE (reference sequence). This CDR3 is CASSPTDSPIDTEAFF. The DNA for the CDR3 is TGTGCCAGCAGCCCCACGGACAGCCCAATAGACACTGAAGCTTTCTTT.

The gene calls are TRBV6-1 and TRBJ2-1, with D perhaps TRBD2 (5 bases). Per the germline V gene, CDR1 is MNHNS and CDR2 is SASEGT. Trimming pared 7 bases from V and 1 base from J, leaving 11 bases between. The CDR3 spans 14 residues. The DNA of the CDR3 is TGTGCCAGCATGGGGAGAGGATCCTACAATGAGCAGTTCTTC. Translated, it gives CASMGRGSYNEQFF.

V gene TRBV11-2 combines with J gene TRBJ2-3; possible D gene TRBD2, 6 bases. This CDR3 comprises 13 residues. Germline-derived CDR1 and CDR2 are SGHAT and FQNNGV. With 6 bases removed from V and 5 bases from J, the gap between germline ends came to 12 bases. The DNA of the CDR3 is TGTGCCAGCAGACTAGCCATGGGAGATACGCAGTATTTT. It codes for CASRLAMGDTQYF.

Only one count was recorded for this clone. V gene TRBV5-4 combines with J gene TRBJ2-5; TRBD1 matches at 10 bases. Germline V CDR1 and CDR2: SGHNT, YYREEE (reference sequence). The J segment lost 2 bases and the V segment lost 0 bases, leaving 7 bases of the junction unmatched. CDR3 length: 17 amino acids. CDR3 protein: CASSLGVGTGVQETQYF. CDR3 nucleotides: TGTGCCAGCAGCTTGGGGGTAGGGACAGGGGTTCAAGAGACCCAGTACTTC.

The chain combines TRBV7-9 with TRBJ1-4; no reliable D call. Trimming pared 5 bases from V and 7 bases from J, leaving 8 bases between. The germline gives CDR1 SEHNR, CDR2 FQNEAQ (reference sequence). CDR3 length: 12 residues. This CDR3 is CASSENTEKLFF. CDR3 DNA sequence: TGTGCCAGCAGCGAAAACACTGAAAAACTGTTTTTT.

The J gene is TRBJ2-1, the V gene TRBV10-3; 11 bases are shared with TRBD2. Germline CDR1 is ENHRY and CDR2 is SYGVKD. The ends lost 0 bases at V and 8 bases at J; junction bases unmatched: 9. The CDR3 loop spans 17 amino acids. The CDR3 nucleotides are TGTGCCATCAGTGAGTCAAGTACTAGCGGGAGTCGGGATGAGCAGTTCTTC. This gives the protein CAISESSTSGSRDEQFF.

The chain links TRBV7-2 to TRBJ2-1; D may be TRBD1 (6 bases). Germline loops: CDR1 SGHTA, CDR2 FQGNSA. Between the trimmed V and J ends, which lost 0 bases and 6 bases, there was a span of 9 bases. The CDR3 is 14 residues long. The CDR3 sequence is CASSLAPGVNEQFF. In nucleotides, the CDR3 is TGTGCCAGCAGCTTAGCCCCAGGGGTCAATGAGCAGTTCTTC.

The V and J genes are TRBV9 and TRBJ2-7, with D uncertain. The CDR3 extends over 13 amino acids. The germline V and J ends were trimmed by 0 bases and 5 bases, with 9 bases remaining between them. Germline V gene sequence: CDR1 SGDLS, CDR2 YYNGEE. This chain's CDR3 is CASSVGGEHEQYF. CDR3 in DNA: TGTGCCAGCAGCGTAGGTGGGGAACACGAGCAGTACTTC. The variable domain in full, completed from reference TRBV9 and TRBJ2-7, reads DSGVTQTPKHLITATGQRVTLRCSPRSGDLSVYWYQQSLDQGLQFLIQYYNGEERAKGNILERFSAQQFPDLHSELNLSSLELGDSALYFCASSVGGEHEQYFGPGTRLTVT.

V usage is TRBV6-5 and J usage is TRBJ1-4; 8 nucleotides line up with TRBD1. CDR3 length: 13 residues. The germline gives CDR1 MNHEY, CDR2 SVGAGI. V lost 10 bases, J lost 5 bases, and 6 bases stayed unmatched. This CDR3 reads CATIGTGNEKLFF. CDR3 in DNA: TGTGCCACCATCGGGACAGGCAATGAAAAACTGTTTTTT.